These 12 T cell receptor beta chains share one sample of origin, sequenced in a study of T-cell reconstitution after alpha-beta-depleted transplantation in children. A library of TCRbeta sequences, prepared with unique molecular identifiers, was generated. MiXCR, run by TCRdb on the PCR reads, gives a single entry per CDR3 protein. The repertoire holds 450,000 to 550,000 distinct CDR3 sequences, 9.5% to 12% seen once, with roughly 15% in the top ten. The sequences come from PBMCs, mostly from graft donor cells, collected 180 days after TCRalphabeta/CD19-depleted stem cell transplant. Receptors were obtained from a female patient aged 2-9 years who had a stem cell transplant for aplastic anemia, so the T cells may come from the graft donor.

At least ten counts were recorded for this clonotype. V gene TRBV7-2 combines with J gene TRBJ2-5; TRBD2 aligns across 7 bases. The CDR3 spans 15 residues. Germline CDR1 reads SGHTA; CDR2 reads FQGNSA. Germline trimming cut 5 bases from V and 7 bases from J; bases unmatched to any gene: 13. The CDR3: CASSIIVAGAGTQYF. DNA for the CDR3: TGTGCCAGCAGCATTATAGTGGCGGGAGCGGGGACCCAGTACTTC.

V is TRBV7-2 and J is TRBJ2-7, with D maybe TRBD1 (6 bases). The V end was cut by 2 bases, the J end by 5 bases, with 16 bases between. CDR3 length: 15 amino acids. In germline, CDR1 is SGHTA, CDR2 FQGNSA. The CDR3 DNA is TGTGCCAGCAGCTTACAGGGGACCCTTCTGAACGAGCAGTACTTC. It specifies CASSLQGTLLNEQYF.

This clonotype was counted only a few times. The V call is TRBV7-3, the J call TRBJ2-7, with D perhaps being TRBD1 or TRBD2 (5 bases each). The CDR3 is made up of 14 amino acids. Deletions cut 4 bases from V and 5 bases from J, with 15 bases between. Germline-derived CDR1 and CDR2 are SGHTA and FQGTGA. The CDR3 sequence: CASSYPGRDNEQYF. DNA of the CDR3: TGTGCCAGCAGCTATCCGGGACGAGATAACGAGCAGTACTTC. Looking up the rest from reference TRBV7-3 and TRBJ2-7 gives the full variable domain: GAGVSQTPSNKVTEKGKYVELRCDPISGHTALYWYRQSLGQGPEFLIYFQGTGAADDSGLPNDRFFAVRPEGSVSTLKIQRTERGDSAVYLCASSYPGRDNEQYFGPGTRLTVT.

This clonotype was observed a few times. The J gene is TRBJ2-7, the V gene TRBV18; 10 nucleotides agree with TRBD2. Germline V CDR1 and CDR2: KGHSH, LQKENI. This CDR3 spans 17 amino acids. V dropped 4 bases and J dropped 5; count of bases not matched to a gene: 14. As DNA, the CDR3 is TGTGCCAGCTCACGGATATCTAGCGGGAGAACTGGCGACGAGCAGTACGTC. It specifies CASSRISSGRTGDEQYV.

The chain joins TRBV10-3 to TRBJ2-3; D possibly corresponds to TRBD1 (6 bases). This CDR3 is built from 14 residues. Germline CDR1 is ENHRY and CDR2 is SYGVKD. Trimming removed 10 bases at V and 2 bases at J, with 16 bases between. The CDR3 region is CATGARTFTDTQYF. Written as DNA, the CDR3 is TGTGCCACAGGGGCCCGAACCTTCACAGATACGCAGTATTTT.

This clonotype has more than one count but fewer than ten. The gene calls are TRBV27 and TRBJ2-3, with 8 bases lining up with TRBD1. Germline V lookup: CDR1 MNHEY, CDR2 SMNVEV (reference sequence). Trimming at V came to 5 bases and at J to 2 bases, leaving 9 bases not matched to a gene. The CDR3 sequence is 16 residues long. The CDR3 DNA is TGTGCCAGCAGTCCACCGACAGGGGCTTTCACAGATACGCAGTATTTT. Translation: CASSPPTGAFTDTQYF.

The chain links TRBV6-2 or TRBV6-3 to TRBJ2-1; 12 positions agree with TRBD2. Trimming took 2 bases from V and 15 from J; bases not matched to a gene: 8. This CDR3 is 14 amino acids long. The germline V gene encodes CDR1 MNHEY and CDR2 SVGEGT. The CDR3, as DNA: TGTGCCAGCAGTTACGGCTCAACTAGCGGGAGGCCGTTCTTC. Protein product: CASSYGSTSGRPFF.

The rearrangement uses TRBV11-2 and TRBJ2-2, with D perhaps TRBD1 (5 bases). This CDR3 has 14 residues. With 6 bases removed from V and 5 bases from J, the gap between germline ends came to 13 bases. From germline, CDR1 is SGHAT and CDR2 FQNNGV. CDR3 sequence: CASRFNQGTGELFF. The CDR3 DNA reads TGTGCCAGCAGATTCAACCAGGGAACCGGGGAGCTGTTTTTT.

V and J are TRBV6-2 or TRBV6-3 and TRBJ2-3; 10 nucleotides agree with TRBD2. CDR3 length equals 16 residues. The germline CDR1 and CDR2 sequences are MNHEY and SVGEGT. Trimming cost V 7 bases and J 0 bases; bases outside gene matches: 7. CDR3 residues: CASTNGLADSTDTQYF. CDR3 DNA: TGTGCCAGCACCAACGGACTAGCGGATAGCACAGATACGCAGTATTTT.

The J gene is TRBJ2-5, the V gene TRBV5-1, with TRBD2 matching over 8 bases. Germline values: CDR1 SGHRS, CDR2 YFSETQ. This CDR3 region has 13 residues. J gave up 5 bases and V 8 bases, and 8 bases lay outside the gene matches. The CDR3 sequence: CARPGGRWETQYF. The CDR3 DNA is TGCGCCAGACCGGGAGGGCGGTGGGAGACCCAGTACTTC.

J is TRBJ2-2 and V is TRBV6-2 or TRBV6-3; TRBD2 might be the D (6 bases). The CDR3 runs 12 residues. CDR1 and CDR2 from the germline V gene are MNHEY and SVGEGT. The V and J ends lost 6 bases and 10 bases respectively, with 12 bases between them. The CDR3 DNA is TGTGCCAGCAGCCGGGACTTCCCGGAGCTGTTTTTT. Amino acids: CASSRDFPELFF.

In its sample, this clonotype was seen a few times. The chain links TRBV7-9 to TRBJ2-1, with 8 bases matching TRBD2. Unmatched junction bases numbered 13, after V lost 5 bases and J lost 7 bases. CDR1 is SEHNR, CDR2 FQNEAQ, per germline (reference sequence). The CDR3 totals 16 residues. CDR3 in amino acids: CASSGPQGLERNEQFF. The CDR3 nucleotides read TGTGCCAGCAGCGGTCCCCAGGGACTAGAAAGGAATGAGCAGTTCTTC.